The rows below give T cell receptor beta chains drawn from one sample of a study of control samples from healthy donors and cancer patients. Sequenced by immunoSEQ multiplex PCR; TCRdb stores in-frame clones only, minus some. The table includes hundreds of thousands of clones, more than 80% detected once. The sample consisted of PBMCs. All receptors come from a man aged 40-55 years with head and neck cancer. The CDR3 runs from the conserved cysteine through the conserved F or W. The D gene is left open where the match is weak. A clone size is listed for some rows: how often the clone was seen (once, few, many), or a class if it is expanded.

v_gene	j_gene	d_gene	len	abundance	CDR3nt	CDR3aa
TRBV10-3	TRBJ2-7	TRBD2	15	.	TGTGCCATCAGTGATACTAGCGGGGGTATCAACGAGCAGTACTTC	CAISDTSGGINEQYF
TRBV19	TRBJ2-7	TRBD1	14	.	TGTGCCAGTAGTATAGGGGACAGAACCTACGAGCAGTACTTC	CASSIGDRTYEQYF
TRBV5-1	TRBJ1-6	.	19	.	TGCGCCAGCAGCTTGTCCTTAAACCCTACTAGCTCCTATAATTCACCCCTCCACTTT	CASSLSLNPTSSYNSPLHF
TRBV5-1	TRBJ1-1	.	16	.	TGCGCCAGCAGCTTGGAGGGACACATGAAGAGCACTGAAGCTTTCTTT	CASSLEGHMKSTEAFF
TRBV2	TRBJ2-2	.	15	once	TGTGCCAGCAGTGGGGTGGGAGGATTCACCGGGGAGCTGTTTTTT	CASSGVGGFTGELFF
TRBV5-1	TRBJ2-3	TRBD2	15	.	TGCGCCAGCAATGTAGCGGGATTTTCCACAGATACGCAGTATTTT	CASNVAGFSTDTQYF
TRBV29-1	TRBJ1-2	TRBD1	12	.	TGCAGCGGGGGGGACAGCCCCTATGGCTACACCTTC	CSGGDSPYGYTF
TRBV5-1	TRBJ2-7	TRBD1	14	.	TGCGCCAGCAGCTTTCGTACAGGGGGCTACGAGCAGTACTTC	CASSFRTGGYEQYF
TRBV19	TRBJ1-2	.	15	once	TGTGCCAGTAGTGAAGGGGGTCAGAGCCTCTATGGCTACACCTTC	CASSEGGQSLYGYTF
TRBV28	TRBJ2-1	TRBD2	17	.	TGTGCCAGCGTGGGACGGCGGAGAGCGGGGCCCTACAATGAGCAGTTCTTC	CASVGRRRAGPYNEQFF
TRBV5-5	TRBJ2-1	TRBD1	16	few	TGTGCCAGCAGCGTAACCGGGACAGGGTCGAGCAATGAGCAGTTCTTC	CASSVTGTGSSNEQFF
TRBV19	TRBJ1-1	.	14	.	TGTGCCAGTAGTGAAGTCCTTCGGAACACTGAAGCTTTCTTT	CASSEVLRNTEAFF
TRBV19	TRBJ2-7	.	13	.	TGTGCCAGTAGTATACGTGTCACCTACGAGCAGTACTTC	CASSIRVTYEQYF
TRBV7-2	TRBJ2-2	.	17	few	TGTGCCAGCAGCTTTTCGGACATGCGCGCGAACACCGGGGAGCTGTTTTTT	CASSFSDMRANTGELFF
TRBV24-1	TRBJ2-1	TRBD1	15	.	TGTGCCACCAGTCCGGGGGACAGGGTCACCAATGAGCAGTTCTTC	CATSPGDRVTNEQFF
TRBV3-1/TRBV3-2	TRBJ2-1	TRBD2	15	.	TGTGCCAGCAGCCAAGTAGCGGGAGAATACAATGAGCAGTTCTTC	CASSQVAGEYNEQFF
TRBV11-2	TRBJ1-2	.	13	.	TGTGCCAGCAGCTTAGGACAGAACTATGGCTACACCTTC	CASSLGQNYGYTF